Listed below are T cell receptor beta chains from one sample, sequenced in a study of neoadjuvant anti-PD-1 for oral cavity cancer. Sequencing was performed with immunoSEQ multiplex PCR; in TCRdb, only in-frame clones are kept and a portion is missing. In the table there are around 4,700 clones, more than 45% of which are singletons. Sequenced material: tumor tissue, taken before nivolumab (anti-PD-1) treatment. Receptors originate from a person aged 35 to 85 with oral cavity squamous cell carcinoma. The conserved cysteine and the conserved F or W are not part of the CDR3 here. Size is omitted from some rows. Given values are once, few, many or a class for expanded clones.

>TRBJ2-7|14|few|TRBV5-4
ASSLGLPGLAGVQY
>TRBJ2-7|14|-|TRBV29-1
SVGGLVTGGFDEQY
>TRBJ1-2|11|few|TRBV27
ASSLQGLYGYT
>TRBJ2-6|15|once|TRBV7-9
ASSLEGRFSGANVLT
>TRBJ2-1|13|few|TRBV19
ASSKSGRVGNEQF
>TRBJ1-5|12|once|TRBV18
ASSPVFRGQPQH
>TRBJ1-1|9|few|TRBV5-1
ASSLDGGAF
>TRBJ2-6|15|-|TRBV2
ASSDRRDFSGANVLT
>TRBJ1-6|10|medium-sized|TRBV7-9
ASSSVSSPLH
>TRBJ1-2|12|few|TRBV11-2
ASSLQGASYGYT
>TRBJ2-1|14|-|TRBV5-1
ASSLENSGSVDEQF
>TRBJ1-6|12|few|TRBV7-9
ASSGWSNNSPLH
>TRBJ1-2|15|few|TRBV7-8
ASSRRGTESLNYGYT
>TRBJ1-1|14|-|TRBV28
ASSLDRGNLNTEAF
>TRBJ2-1|12|once|TRBV19
ASEGTGPYNEQF
>TRBJ1-1|14|few|TRBV19
ASSDWRGAMNTEAF
>TRBJ2-4|14|-|TRBV9
ASSEDSSPAKNIQY
>TRBJ1-4|12|-|TRBV2
ASSQVLADEKLF
>TRBJ1-4|13|-|TRBV11-2
ASSLDGGTNEKLF
>TRBJ2-1|12|-|TRBV7-6
ACPGGGVRHEQF
>TRBJ1-6|13|-|TRBV30
AWSVWFRGWTPLH
>TRBJ2-7|12|few|TRBV2
ASRGDRGVYEQY
>TRBJ1-1|11|few|TRBV11-3
ASSVNRVTEAF
>TRBJ1-1|13|-|TRBV5-1
ASSLGPSGGTEAF
>TRBJ1-1|11|-|TRBV6-5
ASSSPRGVEAF
>TRBJ1-5|12|-|TRBV7-8
ASFSEGPYQPQH
>TRBJ2-2|16|-|TRBV4-1
ASSRLRPSGGALGELF
>TRBJ1-3|11|-|TRBV18
ASVQGFGNTIY
>TRBJ1-1|11|few|TRBV10-1
ASRSVLNTEAF
>TRBJ2-7|12|few|TRBV11-2
ASSLAFGGYEQY
>TRBJ1-1|15|few|TRBV7-9
ASTDRWGQAVDTEAF
>TRBJ1-1|12|-|TRBV5-1
ASSLRQSHTEAF
>TRBJ1-3|12|-|TRBV5-4
ASSFPGGGNTIY
>TRBJ1-1|12|-|TRBV11-2
ASSLSRVNTEAF
>TRBJ2-7|13|-|TRBV6-5
ASSTTGTHQQGQY
>TRBJ2-5|12|-|TRBV5-4
ASSLPSSGETQY
>TRBJ1-3|18|-|TRBV5-1
ASSLRTPRTGRLSGNTIY
>TRBJ1-2|13|-|TRBV28
ASTLGQVPNYGYT
>TRBJ2-5|15|-|TRBV7-2
ASSLSRGSRVVETQY
>TRBJ1-2|12|few|TRBV30
AWRAGVGDYGYT